One T cell receptor (beta chain) is described in this entry. Its target is not known. The data derive from a study of PD-1 blockade in classical Hodgkin lymphoma. Study context: Treatment was intravenous nivolumab, 3 mg/kg every 2 weeks, until progression.

V gave up 4 bases and J gave up 2 bases, with 8 bases separating them. In germline, CDR1 is GTSNPN, CDR2 SVGIG (reference sequence). The length of the CDR3 is 12 residues. Some clones are missing from TCRdb's copy, which holds only in-frame ones; the method was immunoSEQ multiplex PCR. The sample consists of 50,000 to 65,000 clones, roughly nine tenths of them appearing once. Time point described: cycle 4 day 1 (C4D1), after five to seven weeks of nivolumab. Every patient relapsed after autologous stem cell transplantation, and brentuximab vedotin exposure varied. Study-wide findings and caveats: Repertoire differences lack defined causes, possibly disease activity or prior therapy. Complete responders started with a diversity level that resembled newly diagnosed patients at baseline.

The sample consisted of peripheral blood mononuclear cells (PBMCs), taken before the fourth cycle of nivolumab. The rearrangement uses TRBV30 and TRBJ1-1, with a possible D match to TRBD1 (5 bases). The receptor was derived from a human donor with classical Hodgkin lymphoma. CDR3 loop: CAWIRDNTEAFF. The CDR3 coding sequence is TGTGCCTGGATAAGGGACAACACTGAAGCTTTCTTT.